This entry lists 16 T cell receptor beta chains sequenced from one sample in a study of neurological immune-mediated disorders. From the 5' RACE reads, TCRdb called clonotypes with MiXCR, one entry per CDR3 protein. The sample yields fewer than 35,000 distinct CDR3 sequences, approximately 4.3% seen once. Sequenced material: PBMCs. The receptors come from a man younger than 35 in good health.

This clonotype appeared many times. The genes are TRBV12-3 or TRBV12-4 and TRBJ2-1; possibly TRBD2 for D (6 bases). The germline V and J ends were trimmed by 5 bases and 7 bases, with 18 bases remaining between them. This CDR3 region has 15 residues. The CDR3 coding sequence is TGTGCCAGCAGTCCTACGGGACTTCCTGGGAATGAGCAGTTCTTC. Its translation: CASSPTGLPGNEQFF.

The sample holds many counts of this clonotype. J is TRBJ2-3 and V is TRBV6-6; 8 nucleotides align to TRBD1. V was clipped by 4 bases and J by 1 base; unmatched bases: 4. Per the germline V gene, CDR1 is MNHNY and CDR2 is SVGAGI (reference sequence). The CDR3 is 15 amino acids. CDR3 sequence reads: CASSLTGVRTDTQYF. For the CDR3, the DNA is TGTGCCAGCAGTTTGACAGGGGTCCGCACAGATACGCAGTATTTT.

The table lists this clonotype with many counts. The genes are TRBV24-1 and TRBJ2-7, with D hard to call. V was pared by 2 bases and J by 1 base, with 2 bases between. There are 12 residues in the CDR3. Looked up from germline, CDR1 is KGHDR and CDR2 is SFDVKD. CDR3 DNA: TGTGCCACCAGTGATTATTCCTACGAGCAGTACTTC. Translating it yields CATSDYSYEQYF.

This clonotype was counted at least ten times. The V call is TRBV20-1, the J call TRBJ2-7; no clear D. V was pared by 3 bases and J by 0 bases, with 6 bases between. Per germline, CDR1 DFQATT and CDR2 SNEGSKA (reference sequence). There are 12 residues in the CDR3. The CDR3 spells CSASPDSYEQYF. CDR3 in DNA: TGCAGTGCTAGTCCAGACTCCTACGAGCAGTACTTC.

This clonotype was seen many times. The chain joins TRBV12-3 or TRBV12-4 to TRBJ2-2; D might be TRBD1 (5 bases). This CDR3 is 14 amino acids long. V lost 2 bases to trimming and J lost 4 bases, with 8 bases between them. Here the CDR3 DNA reads TGTGCCAGCAGTTTAAGGGGTTTCACCGGGGAGCTGTTTTTT. It is translated as CASSLRGFTGELFF.

This clonotype was recorded many times. CDR3 DNA: TGTGCCAGCAGCGCTTATCCAGGGGTGAGTGAAGCTTTCTTT. Protein sequence: CASSAYPGVSEAFF. The V and J genes are TRBV7-3 and TRBJ1-1, with D maybe TRBD1 (6 bases). Looked up from germline, CDR1 is SGHTA and CDR2 is FQGTGA. V was trimmed by 5 bases and J by 7 bases, leaving 17 bases between them. The CDR3 runs to 14 residues.

This clonotype was recorded at least ten times. The J gene is TRBJ1-1, the V gene TRBV27; D is ambiguous. The CDR3 runs to 13 residues. Germline loops: CDR1 MNHEY, CDR2 SMNVEV (reference sequence). V lost 3 bases, J lost 5 bases, and 10 bases lay in between. Here the CDR3 reads CASSFWGETEAFF. CDR3 DNA: TGTGCCAGCAGTTTCTGGGGTGAAACTGAAGCTTTCTTT.

This clonotype was detected many times. J is TRBJ1-2 and V is TRBV5-1; a possible D gene is TRBD1 (5 bases). Per the germline V gene, CDR1 is SGHRS and CDR2 is YFSETQ. Trimming removed 0 bases at V and 1 base at J, with 10 bases between. This CDR3 region has 15 residues. This CDR3 reads CASSLAPTDNYGYTF. The CDR3 DNA is TGCGCCAGCAGCTTGGCTCCGACAGATAACTATGGCTACACCTTC.

This clonotype showed up many times. The CDR3 DNA follows: TGCGCCAGCAGCCAAGAAACCGGGCCCTATGGCTACACCTTC. Its protein product is CASSQETGPYGYTF. J is TRBJ1-2 and V is TRBV4-1; no definite D call. The V and J ends lost 0 bases and 4 bases respectively, with 9 bases between them. Germline V CDR1 and CDR2: MGHRA, YSYEKL. The CDR3 extends over 14 amino acids.

This clonotype showed up many times. This chain uses TRBV3-1 with TRBJ2-1, with D uncertain. V lost 2 bases and J lost 2, with 7 bases in between. Per germline, CDR1 LGHDT and CDR2 YNNKEL (reference sequence). The length of the CDR3 is 14 residues. In DNA, the CDR3 is TGTGCCAGCAGCCAAATAACCCCCTACAATGAGCAGTTCTTC. Amino acids: CASSQITPYNEQFF.

This clonotype was counted many times. This CDR3 is CSARRQGVGNQPQHF. In DNA, the CDR3 is TGCAGTGCTAGACGGCAGGGTGTGGGCAATCAGCCCCAGCATTTT. V and J are TRBV20-1 and TRBJ1-5; maybe TRBD1 (5 bases). CDR1 and CDR2 from the germline V gene are DFQATT and SNEGSKA (reference sequence). V was clipped by 2 bases and J by 2 bases, with 13 bases between them. The CDR3 sequence is 15 residues long.

This clonotype was seen repeatedly, ten times or more. J is TRBJ2-2 and V is TRBV7-8, with a weak D call TRBD2 (5 bases). Deletions cut 5 bases from V and 5 bases from J, with 12 bases between. The germline V gene has CDR1 SGHVS and CDR2 FQNEAQ. The CDR3 is made up of 14 amino acids. CDR3 in amino acids: CASSRTGITGELFF. The CDR3, as DNA: TGTGCCAGCAGCCGCACGGGAATTACCGGGGAGCTGTTTTTT. The variable domain in full, with the rest retrieved from reference TRBV7-8 and TRBJ2-2, is GAGVSQSPRYKVAKRGQDVALRCDPISGHVSLFWYQQALGQGPEFLTYFQNEAQLDKSGLPSDRFFAERPEGSVSTLKIQRTQQEDSAVYLCASSRTGITGELFFGEGSRLTVL.

This clonotype was detected many times. The V and J genes are TRBV7-2 and TRBJ2-2; 7 bases match TRBD1. In germline, CDR1 is SGHTA, CDR2 FQGNSA. The length of the CDR3 is 14 residues. V trimming: 0 bases; J trimming: 5 bases; junction bases outside the gene matches: 0. The DNA for the CDR3 is TGTGCCAGCAGCTTAGCCAGGGGGACCGGGGAGCTGTTTTTT. It encodes CASSLARGTGELFF.

This clonotype was seen ten or more times. This chain connects TRBV29-1 to TRBJ2-2; D gene uncertain. The germline V gene encodes CDR1 SQVTM and CDR2 ANQGSEA. The V gene lost 0 bases and the J gene lost 3 bases, with 8 bases spanning the gap. This CDR3 has 14 amino acids. The CDR3 bases are TGCAGCGTTGAAGACGGGCGATACACCGGGGAGCTGTTTTTT. Protein: CSVEDGRYTGELFF.

The sample holds many counts of this clonotype. The V and J genes are TRBV7-9 and TRBJ1-1, with D uncertain. Trimming took off 3 bases at V and 1 base at J, with 12 bases between the two ends. The CDR3 spans 15 residues. Per the germline V gene, CDR1 is SEHNR and CDR2 is FQNEAQ (reference sequence). In DNA form, the CDR3 reads TGTGCCAGCAGCTTCGGAAACCGGGGGAACACTGAAGCTTTCTTT. Protein product: CASSFGNRGNTEAFF.

This clonotype has a count of ten or more. V usage is TRBV5-6 and J usage is TRBJ1-4; D gene unclear. CDR1 is SGHDT and CDR2 is YYEEEE in the germline V gene. The CDR3 contains 16 residues. Trimming left V 2 bases short and J 0 bases short, with 11 bases between. The CDR3 here is CASSFGLGATNEKLFF. CDR3 DNA: TGTGCCAGCAGCTTCGGCCTCGGGGCAACTAATGAAAAACTGTTTTTT.